The TCR beta chain described here comes from a study of T cell changes during pregnancy in multiple sclerosis. The CDR3 runs to 14 residues. Germline V gene sequence: CDR1 SGHRS, CDR2 YFSETQ. The J segment lost 4 bases and the V segment lost 0 bases, leaving 2 bases of the junction unmatched. Sequencing used immunoSEQ multiplex PCR; TCRdb keeps in-frame clones, though not all of them. The repertoire holds tens of thousands of clones, roughly nine tenths seen once, with under 0.45% in the top ten. The TCR sequence derives from a female donor with multiple sclerosis, enrolled in a pregnancy study. Source: CD4+ T cells from peripheral blood mononuclear cells, taken in the third trimester of pregnancy. The chain uses TRBV5-1 and TRBJ1-2; TRBD1 agrees at 8 bases. The CDR3, as DNA: TGCGCCAGCAGCTTGGTACAGGGGGGCTATGGCTACACCTTC. This gives the protein CASSLVQGGYGYTF.